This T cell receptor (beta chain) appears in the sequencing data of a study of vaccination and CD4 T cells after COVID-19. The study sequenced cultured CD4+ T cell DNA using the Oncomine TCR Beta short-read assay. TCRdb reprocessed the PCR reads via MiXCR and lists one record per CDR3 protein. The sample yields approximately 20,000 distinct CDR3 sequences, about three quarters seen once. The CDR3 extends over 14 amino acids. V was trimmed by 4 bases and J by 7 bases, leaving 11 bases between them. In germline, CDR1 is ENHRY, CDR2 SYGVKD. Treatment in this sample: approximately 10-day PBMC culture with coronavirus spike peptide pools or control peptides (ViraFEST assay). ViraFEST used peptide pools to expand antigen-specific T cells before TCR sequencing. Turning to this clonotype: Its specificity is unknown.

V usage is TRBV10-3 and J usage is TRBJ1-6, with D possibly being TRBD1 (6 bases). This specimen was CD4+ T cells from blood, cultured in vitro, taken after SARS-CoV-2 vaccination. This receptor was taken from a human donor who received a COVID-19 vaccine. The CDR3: CAISVYGQNSPLHF. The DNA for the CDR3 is TGTGCCATCAGTGTTTATGGACAGAATTCACCCCTCCACTTT.